Below, 5 T cell receptor beta chains from the same sample are listed, as sequenced in a study of CD8+CD57+ T cells in acquired aplastic anemia. TCR beta VDJ and CDR3 profiling used genomic DNA as template. TCRdb re-derived calls from the reads in MiXCR, one entry per CDR3 protein. The sample records roughly 86,000 distinct CDR3 sequences, 40% to 50% being singletons. The sample comprised sorted CD4+, CD8+, or CD8+CD57+ T cells (not recorded which) from PBMCs. Receptors were obtained from a human donor in good health, serving as a control.

V usage is TRBV24-1 and J usage is TRBJ1-2, with 10 bases fitting TRBD1. The CDR3 length is 18 residues. Germline loops: CDR1 KGHDR, CDR2 SFDVKD. The V segment lost 3 bases and the J segment 1 base; nucleotides outside the gene matches: 10. The CDR3 loop is CATSDDSDRGIGNYGYTF. The CDR3 DNA follows: TGTGCCACCAGTGATGATTCGGACAGGGGGATAGGTAACTATGGCTACACCTTC.

This clonotype was found many times. The CDR3 here is CASSDGLTAYNEQFF. The CDR3 DNA is TGCGCCAGCAGTGACGGGCTGACGGCCTACAATGAGCAGTTCTTC. V gene TRBV10-1 combines with J gene TRBJ2-1; D call uncertain. Germline loops: CDR1 WNHNN, CDR2 SYGVQD (reference sequence). CDR3 length equals 15 residues. Trimming removed 3 bases from V and 2 bases from J, with 11 bases in between.

This CDR3 is CSVARGGETQYF. CDR3 DNA sequence: TGCAGCGTCGCGCGGGGAGGAGAGACCCAGTACTTC. V usage is TRBV29-1 and J usage is TRBJ2-5, with D perhaps TRBD2 (6 bases). The CDR3 loop spans 12 amino acids. V was pared by 6 bases and J by 4 bases, with 12 bases between. CDR1 and CDR2 from the germline V gene are SQVTM and ANQGSEA.

This clonotype was seen many times. The chain uses TRBV12-3 or TRBV12-4 and TRBJ2-7; 7 nucleotides match TRBD1. J was trimmed by 5 bases and V by 6 bases; bases with no gene match: 4. The CDR3 covers 12 residues. DNA of the CDR3: TGTGCCAGCAGCCAGACAGGGCACGAGCAGTACTTC. It specifies CASSQTGHEQYF.

The chain has TRBV20-1 and TRBJ2-2; D is unclear. V was cut by 1 base and J by 5 bases, with 14 bases left in between. This CDR3 is 15 amino acids long. CDR1 and CDR2 (germline): DFQATT, SNEGSKA (reference sequence). CDR3: CSARGLMGGTGELFF. The CDR3 DNA reads as TGCAGTGCTAGAGGTCTAATGGGTGGTACCGGGGAGCTGTTTTTT.